The rows below give T cell receptor beta chains drawn from one sample of a study of identical twins. TCRdb independently ran MiXCR on the 5' RACE reads; one entry per CDR3 protein. This table has 240,000 or so distinct CDR3 sequences, about 10% appearing once. Sequences were obtained from memory T cells sorted from blood. These receptors all stem from a man aged 50 or older in good health. CDR3s include the opening cysteine and the closing phenylalanine or tryptophan. Each record gives: V gene, J gene, clone size, D gene, CDR3 length, CDR3 protein, CDR3 DNA. The D gene is left open where the match is weak. Clone size is stated in some rows and not others, as once, few, many or a class when expanded.

V gene: TRBV21-1
J gene: TRBJ2-3
clone size: few
D gene: .
CDR3 length: 16
CDR3 protein: CASSKEMREKTDTQYF
CDR3 DNA: TGTGCCAGCAGCAAAGAAATGCGGGAGAAGACAGATACGCAGTATTTT

V gene: TRBV20-1
J gene: TRBJ1-5
clone size: .
D gene: .
CDR3 length: 15
CDR3 protein: CSARFGPIVEGPQHF
CDR3 DNA: TGCAGTGCTAGATTCGGACCGATAGTCGAGGGGCCCCAGCATTTT

V gene: TRBV7-2
J gene: TRBJ1-2
clone size: many
D gene: TRBD1
CDR3 length: 14
CDR3 protein: CASSPGTGGRGYTF
CDR3 DNA: TGTGCCAGCAGCCCGGGGACAGGGGGCCGGGGCTACACCTTC

V gene: TRBV20-1
J gene: TRBJ2-7
clone size: many
D gene: TRBD1
CDR3 length: 12
CDR3 protein: CSASGTGGEQYF
CDR3 DNA: TGCAGTGCTTCCGGGACAGGGGGCGAGCAGTACTTC

V gene: TRBV27
J gene: TRBJ2-6
clone size: many
D gene: .
CDR3 length: 15
CDR3 protein: CASRPLFSGANVLTF
CDR3 DNA: TGTGCCAGCAGGCCGCTTTTCTCTGGGGCCAACGTCCTGACTTTC

V gene: TRBV29-1
J gene: TRBJ2-7
clone size: many
D gene: .
CDR3 length: 11
CDR3 protein: CSVDEGAEQYF
CDR3 DNA: TGCAGCGTTGATGAAGGGGCCGAGCAGTACTTC

V gene: TRBV12-3/TRBV12-4
J gene: TRBJ2-7
clone size: .
D gene: .
CDR3 length: 17
CDR3 protein: CASSPLAGPTLTYEQYF
CDR3 DNA: TGTGCCAGCAGTCCCTTAGCTGGGCCAACCCTAACCTACGAGCAGTACTTC

V gene: TRBV5-1
J gene: TRBJ2-3
clone size: few
D gene: .
CDR3 length: 15
CDR3 protein: CASSAGQGGRVTQYF
CDR3 DNA: TGCGCCAGCAGCGCAGGACAGGGAGGGAGAGTTACGCAGTATTTT

V gene: TRBV21-1
J gene: TRBJ2-1
clone size: many
D gene: .
CDR3 length: 16
CDR3 protein: CASSIRDPGRNNEQFF
CDR3 DNA: TGTGCCAGCAGCATAAGGGACCCGGGACGGAACAATGAGCAGTTCTTC

V gene: TRBV20-1
J gene: TRBJ1-6
clone size: many
D gene: .
CDR3 length: 15
CDR3 protein: CSAKQGGSYNSPLHF
CDR3 DNA: TGCAGTGCTAAACAAGGGGGCTCCTATAATTCACCCCTCCACTTT

V gene: TRBV3-1
J gene: TRBJ1-6
clone size: .
D gene: .
CDR3 length: 16
CDR3 protein: CASSAGRSSYNSPLHF
CDR3 DNA: TGTGCCAGCAGCGCAGGACGGAGCTCCTATAATTCACCCCTCCACTTT

V gene: TRBV12-3/TRBV12-4
J gene: TRBJ2-2
clone size: many
D gene: .
CDR3 length: 14
CDR3 protein: CASSNIEYTGELFF
CDR3 DNA: TGTGCCAGCAGCAATATAGAGTACACCGGGGAGCTGTTTTTT

V gene: TRBV19
J gene: TRBJ2-4
clone size: many
D gene: TRBD2
CDR3 length: 14
CDR3 protein: CASSAGGTKNIQYF
CDR3 DNA: TGTGCCAGTAGCGCGGGGGGTACCAAAAACATTCAGTACTTC

V gene: TRBV20-1
J gene: TRBJ2-2
clone size: many
D gene: TRBD2
CDR3 length: 15
CDR3 protein: CSAGTPGGGGGELFF
CDR3 DNA: TGCAGTGCTGGGACCCCTGGGGGGGGTGGCGGGGAGCTGTTTTTT

V gene: TRBV28
J gene: TRBJ2-2
clone size: many
D gene: TRBD2
CDR3 length: 15
CDR3 protein: CASNLGLAGTGELFF
CDR3 DNA: TGTGCCAGCAACCTCGGGCTAGCGGGCACCGGGGAGCTGTTTTTT

V gene: TRBV6-1
J gene: TRBJ2-7
clone size: many
D gene: .
CDR3 length: 16
CDR3 protein: CASRGYTGSTTYEQYF
CDR3 DNA: TGTGCCAGCAGGGGTTATACAGGGAGTACGACCTACGAGCAGTACTTC

V gene: TRBV18
J gene: TRBJ1-2
clone size: few
D gene: TRBD1
CDR3 length: 14
CDR3 protein: CASSSQTGRYGYTF
CDR3 DNA: TGTGCCAGCTCATCCCAGACAGGGCGGTATGGCTACACCTTC

V gene: TRBV3-1
J gene: TRBJ2-2
clone size: many
D gene: .
CDR3 length: 17
CDR3 protein: CASSQDLWQRNTGELFF
CDR3 DNA: TGTGCCAGCAGCCAAGATCTGTGGCAGAGAAACACCGGGGAGCTGTTTTTT

V gene: TRBV4-3
J gene: TRBJ2-7
clone size: few
D gene: TRBD1
CDR3 length: 15
CDR3 protein: CASSQRTGLAYEQYF
CDR3 DNA: TGCGCCAGCAGCCAAAGGACAGGGTTGGCCTACGAGCAGTACTTC

V gene: TRBV3-1
J gene: TRBJ2-3
clone size: many
D gene: TRBD2
CDR3 length: 15
CDR3 protein: CASSQVISGSDTQYF
CDR3 DNA: TGTGCCAGCAGCCAAGTTATTAGCGGGTCAGATACGCAGTATTTT

V gene: TRBV24-1
J gene: TRBJ2-3
clone size: .
D gene: TRBD2
CDR3 length: 14
CDR3 protein: CATSDLPSGRAQYF
CDR3 DNA: TGTGCCACCAGTGATTTGCCCAGCGGGAGAGCGCAGTATTTT

V gene: TRBV6-5
J gene: TRBJ1-3
clone size: .
D gene: .
CDR3 length: 17
CDR3 protein: CASSSTHRIRSGNTIYF
CDR3 DNA: TGTGCCAGCAGTTCGACCCACAGGATACGCTCTGGAAACACCATATATTTT

V gene: TRBV15
J gene: TRBJ1-2
clone size: many
D gene: TRBD1
CDR3 length: 16
CDR3 protein: CATSRDLDRGNYGYTF
CDR3 DNA: TGTGCCACCAGCAGAGATTTAGACAGGGGGAACTATGGCTACACCTTC

V gene: TRBV12-3/TRBV12-4
J gene: TRBJ2-4
clone size: many
D gene: TRBD2
CDR3 length: 18
CDR3 protein: CASSTILTSGLAKNIQYF
CDR3 DNA: TGTGCCAGCAGCACCATCTTAACTAGCGGGTTAGCCAAAAACATTCAGTACTTC

V gene: TRBV28
J gene: TRBJ2-1
clone size: many
D gene: TRBD2
CDR3 length: 16
CDR3 protein: CASSLRLAGAYNEQFF
CDR3 DNA: TGTGCCAGCAGTTTGAGGCTAGCGGGAGCCTACAATGAGCAGTTCTTC

V gene: TRBV20-1
J gene: TRBJ1-5
clone size: many
D gene: .
CDR3 length: 15
CDR3 protein: CSASLQSNSNQPQHF
CDR3 DNA: TGCAGTGCTAGTCTACAGTCGAATAGCAATCAGCCCCAGCATTTT

V gene: TRBV6-5
J gene: TRBJ1-1
clone size: .
D gene: TRBD1
CDR3 length: 15
CDR3 protein: CASSYGTGRNTEAFF
CDR3 DNA: TGTGCCAGCAGTTACGGGACAGGGAGGAACACTGAAGCTTTCTTT

V gene: TRBV10-1
J gene: TRBJ2-5
clone size: few
D gene: .
CDR3 length: 13
CDR3 protein: CASSESVWETQYF
CDR3 DNA: TGCGCCAGCAGTGAATCTGTGTGGGAGACCCAGTACTTC

V gene: TRBV27
J gene: TRBJ2-2
clone size: .
D gene: .
CDR3 length: 16
CDR3 protein: CASSSTGGDPTGELFF
CDR3 DNA: TGTGCCAGCAGCTCGACCGGAGGGGATCCTACCGGGGAGCTGTTTTTT

V gene: TRBV10-3
J gene: TRBJ2-1
clone size: .
D gene: .
CDR3 length: 16
CDR3 protein: CAISEPQLSSYNEQFF
CDR3 DNA: TGTGCCATCAGTGAGCCCCAATTAAGCTCCTACAATGAGCAGTTCTTC

V gene: TRBV24-1
J gene: TRBJ2-3
clone size: .
D gene: .
CDR3 length: 11
CDR3 protein: CATSAGDTQYF
CDR3 DNA: TGTGCCACCAGTGCTGGAGATACGCAGTATTTT

V gene: TRBV15
J gene: TRBJ2-7
clone size: few
D gene: .
CDR3 length: 15
CDR3 protein: CATSPGRGTSYEQYF
CDR3 DNA: TGTGCCACCAGCCCTGGACGCGGTACCTCCTACGAGCAGTACTTC

V gene: TRBV20-1
J gene: TRBJ2-1
clone size: few
D gene: TRBD1
CDR3 length: 12
CDR3 protein: CSASWTGGEQFF
CDR3 DNA: TGCAGTGCTAGTTGGACAGGGGGCGAGCAGTTCTTC

V gene: TRBV6-1
J gene: TRBJ2-5
clone size: few
D gene: TRBD2
CDR3 length: 14
CDR3 protein: CASGLAGVGETQYF
CDR3 DNA: TGTGCCAGCGGACTAGCGGGGGTTGGAGAGACCCAGTACTTC